Shown below are 20 T cell receptor beta chains from a single sample sequenced in a study of cytomegalovirus exposure and HLA in healthy donors. Repertoires were generated with immunoSEQ multiplex PCR, while TCRdb's copy carries only in-frame clones and drops some. The data hold 150,000 to 250,000 clones, with approximately 80% observed a single time. Sequencing input: PBMCs. The receptors shown here come from a woman under 40 in good health and CMV-seropositive.

The chain is built from TRBV9 and TRBJ2-2; weak D call: TRBD1 (6 bases). The V end was cut by 3 bases, the J end by 4 bases, with 10 bases between. CDR1 and CDR2 (germline): SGDLS, YYNGEE. CDR3 size: 14 residues. CDR3 nucleotides: TGTGCCAGCAGCGAAAGACAGGCCACCGGGGAGCTGTTTTTT. This gives the protein CASSERQATGELFF.

V and J are TRBV7-2 and TRBJ2-7, with a possible D match to TRBD2 (5 bases). The CDR3 contains 14 residues. Trimming removed 1 base at V and 3 bases at J, with 10 bases between. Per the germline V gene, CDR1 is SGHTA and CDR2 is FQGNSA. The CDR3 DNA reads as TGTGCCAGCAGCTTAGGCGGGTCTAACTACGAGCAGTACTTC. Translated, it gives CASSLGGSNYEQYF.

This clone was picked up a small number of times. The J gene is TRBJ2-7, the V gene TRBV5-1; 8 bases match TRBD1. The CDR3 extends over 14 amino acids. V dropped 4 bases and J dropped 7; count of bases not matched to a gene: 10. CDR1 and CDR2 (germline): SGHRS, YFSETQ. CDR3 bases: TGCGCCAGCAGCCCTATCAACGGACAGGGAGAGCAGTACTTC. Amino acids: CASSPINGQGEQYF.

This chain joins TRBV5-1 and TRBJ2-5, with unresolved D. The CDR3 loop spans 14 amino acids. Trimming removed 0 bases from V and 0 bases from J, with 6 bases in between. Germline CDR1 reads SGHRS; CDR2 reads YFSETQ. CDR3 bases: TGCGCCAGCAGCTTGGGGGCGAACCAAGAGACCCAGTACTTC. Translating gives CASSLGANQETQYF. The whole variable domain, filled in from reference TRBV5-1 and TRBJ2-5, reads KAGVTQTPRYLIKTRGQQVTLSCSPISGHRSVSWYQQTPGQGLQFLFEYFSETQRNKGNFPGRFSGRQFSNSRSEMNVSTLELGDSALYLCASSLGANQETQYFGPGTRLLVL.

This chain links TRBV27 with TRBJ2-2; 7 nucleotides line up with TRBD2. V lost 4 bases to trimming and J lost 8 bases; unmatched junction nucleotides: 22. The CDR3 has 19 amino acids. Germline V gene sequence: CDR1 MNHEY, CDR2 SMNVEV (reference sequence). Written as DNA, the CDR3 is TGTGCCAGCAGTTCTACCAAAGCGGGACCGACCGCACTCTTAGGGGAGCTGTTTTTT. As protein: CASSSTKAGPTALLGELFF.

The chain combines TRBV14 with TRBJ1-1; 9 bases fit TRBD1. V shed 4 bases, J shed 5 bases, and the junction held 5 bases outside the gene matches. Germline loops: CDR1 SGHDN, CDR2 FVKESK. The CDR3 length is 14 residues. The CDR3 reads CASSPRQGGTEAFF. The CDR3 nucleotides are TGTGCCAGCAGCCCGAGACAGGGGGGGACTGAAGCTTTCTTT.

The chain is built from TRBV5-6 and TRBJ1-2, with D possibly matching TRBD1 (6 bases). Per germline, CDR1 SGHDT and CDR2 YYEEEE. This CDR3 is built from 18 residues. V lost 4 bases and J lost 4, with 26 bases in between. CDR3: CASSNAGGANPKFYGYTF. The DNA for the CDR3 is TGTGCCAGCAGCAACGCTGGGGGGGCCAACCCCAAATTCTATGGCTACACCTTC.

CDR3 amino acids: CAWSVGRGPGANVLTF. The CDR3 nucleotides read TGTGCCTGGAGTGTAGGCAGGGGCCCTGGGGCCAACGTCCTGACTTTC. The rearrangement joins TRBV30 to TRBJ2-6; the D gene is possibly TRBD1 (6 bases). The CDR3 is made up of 16 amino acids. The germline V and J ends were trimmed by 0 bases and 2 bases, with 11 bases remaining between them. Per the germline V gene, CDR1 is GTSNPN and CDR2 is SVGIG (reference sequence).

The rearrangement links TRBV6-5 to TRBJ1-2; D is unresolved. CDR1 and CDR2 (germline): MNHEY, SVGAGI. V was cut by 0 bases and J by 3 bases, with 14 bases left in between. This CDR3 comprises 16 residues. Here the CDR3 DNA reads TGTGCCAGCAGTTACTCGAGTGGTCTAGGTTACTATGGCTACACCTTC. Protein sequence: CASSYSSGLGYYGYTF.

This chain joins TRBV6-5 and TRBJ1-5; 7 bases match TRBD1. The J segment lost 7 bases and the V segment lost 6 bases, leaving 9 bases of the junction unmatched. The CDR3 length is 14 residues. Germline V lookup: CDR1 MNHEY, CDR2 SVGAGI. The CDR3 here is CASRPTGIRQPQHF. The CDR3 DNA follows: TGTGCCAGCAGGCCGACAGGGATCAGACAGCCCCAGCATTTT.

The sample holds a few counts of this clone. This sequence joins TRBV5-1 and TRBJ1-5; weak D call: TRBD1 (5 bases). This CDR3 region has 14 residues. CDR1 is SGHRS and CDR2 is YFSETQ in the germline V gene. The V gene lost 0 bases and the J gene lost 7 bases, with 11 bases spanning the gap. CDR3 bases: TGCGCCAGCAGCTTGGGGCAGGGCCACCAGCCCCAGCATTTT. It translates to CASSLGQGHQPQHF. Together with reference TRBV5-1 and TRBJ1-5, the CDR3 gives the full variable domain: KAGVTQTPRYLIKTRGQQVTLSCSPISGHRSVSWYQQTPGQGLQFLFEYFSETQRNKGNFPGRFSGRQFSNSRSEMNVSTLELGDSALYLCASSLGQGHQPQHFGDGTRLSIL.

The chain employs TRBV27 and TRBJ1-2, with D possibly TRBD1 on 5 matching bases. CDR1 is MNHEY and CDR2 is SMNVEV in the germline V gene (reference sequence). The CDR3 extends over 13 amino acids. V was pared by 2 bases and J by 3 bases, with 7 bases between. The CDR3 region has the DNA TGTGCCAGCAGTTTACAGGGCGACTATGGCTACACCTTC. It encodes CASSLQGDYGYTF.

The rearrangement joins TRBV2 to TRBJ2-6, with a possible D match to TRBD1 (5 bases). Germline V CDR1 and CDR2: SNHLY, FYNNEI. With 6 bases removed from V and 3 bases from J, the gap between germline ends came to 9 bases. This CDR3 comprises 14 residues. CDR3: CASRRQSGANVLTF. The CDR3 DNA reads TGTGCCAGCAGGCGACAGAGTGGGGCCAACGTCCTGACTTTC.

The chain combines TRBV5-4 with TRBJ2-1; maybe TRBD2 (6 bases). V was trimmed by 1 base and J by 3 bases, leaving 11 bases between them. Germline V gene sequence: CDR1 SGHNT, CDR2 YYREEE (reference sequence). The CDR3 sequence is 15 residues long. DNA for the CDR3: TGTGCCAGCAGCTTGACCCGGGGACTCTACAATGAGCAGTTCTTC. Translated, it gives CASSLTRGLYNEQFF.

The chain has TRBV27 and TRBJ1-1; unclear D gene. Trimming pared 0 bases from V and 0 bases from J, leaving 17 bases between. Looked up from germline, CDR1 is MNHEY and CDR2 is SMNVEV (reference sequence). CDR3 length equals 18 residues. The chain's CDR3 is CASSLSSYSLKVNTEAFF. CDR3 coding DNA: TGTGCCAGCAGTTTATCGTCTTACAGTCTAAAGGTGAACACTGAAGCTTTCTTT.

The genes are TRBV11-1 and TRBJ2-7; D may be TRBD1 (5 bases). The CDR3 consists of 13 residues. Germline assignment: CDR1 SGHAT and CDR2 FQDESV (reference sequence). Trimming stripped 5 bases from V and 6 bases from J, with 14 bases between. DNA of the CDR3: TGTGCCAGCAGCGTCGGCAGGGTGAGCGAGCAGTACTTC. It is translated as CASSVGRVSEQYF.

V gene TRBV5-6 combines with J gene TRBJ2-2, with TRBD1 identical over 7 bases. V was pared by 0 bases and J by 3 bases, with 2 bases of the junction left unmatched. This CDR3 comprises 15 residues. CDR1 is SGHDT and CDR2 is YYEEEE in the germline V gene. CDR3 DNA sequence: TGTGCCAGCAGCTTGGGGGACAGATACACCGGGGAGCTGTTTTTT. Its protein product is CASSLGDRYTGELFF.

This clone was counted once. J is TRBJ2-1 and V is TRBV10-3, with 10 bases lining up with TRBD1. This CDR3 contains 12 residues. Germline-derived CDR1 and CDR2 are ENHRY and SYGVKD. After removal of 6 bases from V and 8 bases from J, the junction contained 1 base not matched to a gene. CDR3 sequence reads: CAIRGTGDEQFF. In DNA form, the CDR3 reads TGTGCCATCAGGGGGACAGGGGATGAGCAGTTCTTC.

CDR3 region: CASSPPSGRIYNEQFF. CDR3 DNA: TGTGCCAGCAGCCCCCCTAGCGGGAGAATCTACAATGAGCAGTTCTTC. The chain links TRBV5-4 to TRBJ2-1; the match to TRBD2 covers 10 bases. This CDR3 is built from 16 residues. J was trimmed by 3 bases and V by 4 bases; bases with no gene match: 7. The germline CDR1 and CDR2 sequences are SGHNT and YYREEE (reference sequence).

The rearrangement joins TRBV4-1 to TRBJ1-5; D might be TRBD1 (6 bases). The V end lost 1 base, the J end lost 6 bases, and 10 bases lay between the germline ends. The CDR3 runs to 14 residues. The germline gives CDR1 MGHRA, CDR2 YSYEKL. The CDR3 is CASSQAGDVQPQHF. For the CDR3, the DNA is TGCGCCAGCAGCCAAGCAGGGGACGTTCAGCCCCAGCATTTT.